This TCR beta chain was recorded in a study of control samples from healthy donors and cancer patients. CDR1 and CDR2 (germline): SGHRS, YFSETQ. The V end lost 2 bases, the J end lost 7 bases, and 7 bases lay between the germline ends. The CDR3 is made up of 11 amino acids. Assay used: immunoSEQ multiplex PCR; TCRdb lists only in-frame clones, some missing. Of 60,000 to 75,000 clones listed, more than 70% are singletons. This clone is a singleton in its sample. The specimen was PBMCs. The TCR originated in a man aged 55 to 69 with colorectal cancer. The V call is TRBV5-1, the J call TRBJ2-7; D gene ambiguous. CDR3 amino acids: CASSLGKEQYF. The CDR3, as DNA: TGCGCCAGCAGCTTAGGAAAAGAGCAGTACTTC.